One TCR beta chain is described in this entry. Its specificity is not known. The sample belongs to a study of T cell responses to AZD1222 COVID-19 vaccine. Study-level findings and limits: Seropositive status at baseline applied to only five or six AZD1222 recipients. No repertoire was sampled before or during the peak T cell response, only after it.

There are 14 residues in the CDR3. The germline CDR1 and CDR2 sequences are SGHRS and YFSETQ. V gave up 4 bases and J gave up 10 bases; unmatched junction bases: 11. Produced via immunoSEQ multiplex PCR; TCRdb's table is partial and in-frame only. The sample has some 100,000 clones; about 89% are singletons. The receptor's source is an adult who received the AZD1222 COVID-19 vaccine. Sequenced here: peripheral blood, sampled 28 days after the second AZD1222 dose. The V and J genes are TRBV5-1 and TRBJ2-1; 7 positions agree with TRBD2. In DNA form, the CDR3 reads TGCGCCAGCAGCCCTGGGACTGCCGGGGGGGAGCAGTTCTTC. Amino acids: CASSPGTAGGEQFF.